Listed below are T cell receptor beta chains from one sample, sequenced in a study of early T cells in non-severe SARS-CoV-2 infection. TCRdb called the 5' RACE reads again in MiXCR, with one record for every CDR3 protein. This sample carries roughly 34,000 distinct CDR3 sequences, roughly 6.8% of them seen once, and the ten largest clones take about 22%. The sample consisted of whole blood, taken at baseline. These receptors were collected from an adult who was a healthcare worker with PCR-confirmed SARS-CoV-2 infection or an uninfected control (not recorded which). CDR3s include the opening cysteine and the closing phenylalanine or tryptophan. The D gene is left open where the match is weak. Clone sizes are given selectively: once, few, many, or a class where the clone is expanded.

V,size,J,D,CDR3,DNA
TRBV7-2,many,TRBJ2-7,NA,CASSLNPGVLIHEQYF,TGTGCCAGCAGCTTAAACCCAGGGGTTTTAATTCACGAGCAGTACTTC
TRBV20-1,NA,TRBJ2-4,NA,CSATWTERKYF,TGCAGTGCTACCTGGACAGAAAGAAAGTACTTC
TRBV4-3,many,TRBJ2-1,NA,CASSQDQGTISEQFF,TGCGCCAGCAGCCAAGACCAAGGGACGATCAGTGAGCAGTTCTTC
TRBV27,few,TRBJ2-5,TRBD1,CASSLRGTGFQETQYF,TGTGCCAGCAGTCTCCGCGGGACAGGGTTCCAAGAGACCCAGTACTTC
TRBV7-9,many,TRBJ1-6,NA,CASSYMDSFNSPLHF,TGTGCCAGCAGCTACATGGACAGCTTTAATTCACCCCTCCACTTT
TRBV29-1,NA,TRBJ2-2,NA,CSVSIRMNTGELFF,TGCAGCGTTTCAATCAGGATGAACACCGGGGAGCTGTTTTTT
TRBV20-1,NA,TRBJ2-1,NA,CSASLGENEQFF,TGCAGTGCTTCTTTGGGCGAAAATGAGCAGTTCTTC
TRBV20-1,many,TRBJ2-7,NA,CSARRSSYEQYF,TGCAGTGCTAGACGTAGCTCCTACGAGCAGTACTTC
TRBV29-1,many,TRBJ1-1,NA,CSVESSGIHGNTEAFF,TGCAGCGTTGAAAGCTCAGGGATTCATGGGAACACTGAAGCTTTCTTT
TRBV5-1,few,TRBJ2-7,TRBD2,CASSLAGGSSYEQYF,TGCGCCAGCAGCTTGGCGGGCGGGAGCTCCTACGAGCAGTACTTC
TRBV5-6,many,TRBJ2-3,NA,CASSFTGRGTDTQYF,TGTGCCAGCAGCTTTACCGGGAGAGGAACAGATACGCAGTATTTT
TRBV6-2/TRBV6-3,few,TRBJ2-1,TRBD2,CASSYGGGRADEQFF,TGTGCCAGCAGTTACGGAGGCGGGAGGGCCGATGAGCAGTTCTTC
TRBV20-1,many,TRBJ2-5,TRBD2,CSARGTSGSRETQYF,TGCAGTGCTAGAGGGACTAGCGGGAGTCGGGAGACCCAGTACTTC
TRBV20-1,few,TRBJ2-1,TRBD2,CSAKDLAGSYNEQFF,TGCAGTGCTAAAGATCTAGCGGGCTCCTACAATGAGCAGTTCTTC
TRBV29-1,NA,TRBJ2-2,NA,CSVRHTLAGELFF,TGCAGCGTTCGTCACACCCTCGCCGGGGAGCTGTTTTTT
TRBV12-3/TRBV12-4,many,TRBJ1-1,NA,CASRQGGVNTEAFF,TGTGCCAGCAGGCAGGGAGGGGTGAACACTGAAGCTTTCTTT
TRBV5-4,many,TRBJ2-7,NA,CASSLGLVEVYEQYF,TGTGCCAGCAGCTTGGGTCTAGTAGAGGTCTACGAGCAGTACTTC
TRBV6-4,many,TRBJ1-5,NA,CASSEGGYSNQPQHF,TGTGCCAGCAGTGAAGGGGGGTATAGCAATCAGCCCCAGCATTTT
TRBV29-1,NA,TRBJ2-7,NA,CSVEPAVGSEQYF,TGCAGCGTTGAACCCGCAGTGGGTTCCGAGCAGTACTTC
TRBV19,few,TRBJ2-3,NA,CASIKQNTDTQYF,TGTGCCAGTATTAAACAGAACACAGATACGCAGTATTTT
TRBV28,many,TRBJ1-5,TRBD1,CASRKTYPGQGVRQPQHF,TGTGCCAGCCGAAAAACTTACCCTGGGCAGGGGGTACGGCAGCCCCAGCATTTT
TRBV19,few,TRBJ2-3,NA,CASSIGGGGSNTQYF,TGTGCCAGTAGTATAGGAGGCGGTGGATCTAATACGCAGTATTTT
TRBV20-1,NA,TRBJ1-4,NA,CSARDPPGTVGKLFF,TGCAGTGCTAGAGATCCCCCGGGGACCGTAGGAAAACTGTTTTTT
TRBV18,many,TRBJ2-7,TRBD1,CASSPRSDRDHEQYF,TGTGCCAGCTCACCACGATCGGACAGGGACCACGAGCAGTACTTC
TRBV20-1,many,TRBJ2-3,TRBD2,CSAMDLAGATDTQYF,TGCAGTGCCATGGACCTAGCGGGAGCTACAGATACGCAGTATTTT
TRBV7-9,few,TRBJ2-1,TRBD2,CASSILAGGPHEQFF,TGTGCCAGCAGCATACTAGCGGGAGGGCCCCATGAGCAGTTCTTC
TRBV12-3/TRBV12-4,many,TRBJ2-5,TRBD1,CASTETGTLLETQYF,TGTGCCAGCACCGAGACAGGGACGCTTTTGGAGACCCAGTACTTC
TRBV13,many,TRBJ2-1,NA,CASSLDANDEQFF,TGTGCCAGCAGCTTGGACGCGAACGATGAGCAGTTCTTC
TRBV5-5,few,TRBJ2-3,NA,CASNRGAVTDTQYF,TGTGCCAGCAATCGAGGGGCAGTCACAGATACGCAGTATTTT
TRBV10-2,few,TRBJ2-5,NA,CASSESNGPETQYF,TGCGCCAGCAGTGAGTCTAACGGCCCCGAGACCCAGTACTTC
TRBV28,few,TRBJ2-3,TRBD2,CASSTLAGGTDTQYF,TGTGCCAGCAGTACGCTAGCGGGGGGCACAGATACGCAGTATTTT
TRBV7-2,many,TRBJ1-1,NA,CASSLFKGNTEAFF,TGTGCCAGCAGCTTATTTAAGGGTAACACTGAAGCTTTCTTT
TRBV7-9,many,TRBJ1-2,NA,CASSLASGGYGYTF,TGTGCCAGCAGCTTAGCCAGTGGTGGCTATGGCTACACCTTC
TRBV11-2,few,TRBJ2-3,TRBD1,CASSAWTGADTQYF,TGTGCCAGCAGCGCCTGGACAGGCGCAGATACGCAGTATTTT
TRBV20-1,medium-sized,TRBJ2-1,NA,CSASPNNEQFF,TGCAGTGCTTCACCAAACAATGAGCAGTTCTTC
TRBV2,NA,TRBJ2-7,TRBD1,CASRQGWTGWQYF,TGTGCCAGCAGGCAGGGATGGACAGGATGGCAGTACTTC
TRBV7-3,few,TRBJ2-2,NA,CASSPVKRGELFF,TGTGCCAGCAGCCCCGTTAAGCGAGGGGAGCTGTTTTTT
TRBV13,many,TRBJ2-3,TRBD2,CASSPSGRAYSDTQYF,TGTGCCAGCAGCCCAAGCGGGAGGGCGTACTCAGATACGCAGTATTTT
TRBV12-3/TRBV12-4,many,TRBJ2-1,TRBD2,CASNAGTRVPEQFF,TGTGCCAGCAACGCCGGGACTAGGGTCCCTGAGCAGTTCTTC
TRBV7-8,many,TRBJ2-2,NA,CASSFLDRSDTGELFF,TGTGCCAGCAGCTTTCTCGACAGGTCAGACACCGGGGAGCTGTTTTTT
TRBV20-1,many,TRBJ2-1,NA,CSARDIMAETGDEQFF,TGCAGTGCTAGAGATATAATGGCGGAGACGGGCGATGAGCAGTTCTTC
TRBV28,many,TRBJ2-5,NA,CASLGVQETQYF,TGTGCCAGCCTCGGCGTCCAAGAGACCCAGTACTTC
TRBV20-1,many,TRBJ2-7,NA,CSARLSYEQYF,TGCAGTGCTAGATTATCCTACGAGCAGTACTTC
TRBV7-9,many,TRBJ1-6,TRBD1,CASRSLDRVNSPLHF,TGTGCCAGCAGATCGCTGGACAGGGTAAATTCACCCCTCCACTTT
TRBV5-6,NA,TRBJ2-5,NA,CASSLGTGTAQETQYF,TGTGCCAGCAGTTTGGGAACTGGGACGGCGCAAGAGACCCAGTACTTC
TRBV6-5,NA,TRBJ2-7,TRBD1,CASSTGGSSYEQYF,TGTGCCAGCAGTACAGGGGGGAGCTCCTACGAGCAGTACTTC
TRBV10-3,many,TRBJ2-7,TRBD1,CAISADRGYEQYF,TGTGCCATCAGTGCAGACAGGGGCTACGAGCAGTACTTC
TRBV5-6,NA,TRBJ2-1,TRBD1,CASSGDRLGNEQFF,TGTGCCAGCAGCGGGGACAGGCTAGGAAATGAGCAGTTCTTC
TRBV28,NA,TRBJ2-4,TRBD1,CASSPGTGMGNIQYF,TGTGCCAGCAGTCCTGGGACAGGAATGGGAAACATTCAGTACTTC
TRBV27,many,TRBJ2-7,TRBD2,CASSLSPPGLAASSYEQYF,TGTGCCAGCAGTTTGTCTCCACCGGGACTAGCGGCTAGCTCCTACGAGCAGTACTTC
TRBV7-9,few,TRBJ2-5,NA,CASSAEVQETQYF,TGTGCCAGCAGCGCGGAGGTGCAAGAGACCCAGTACTTC